This entry is about one TCR beta chain. With 0 bases clipped from V and 1 base from J, the junction kept 0 bases outside the gene matches. The CDR3 sequence is 15 residues long. Germline CDR1 and CDR2: MNHEY and SVGAGI. Under the authors' procedure: Estimation of nucleated cell counts relied on the amplification of reference gene primers. Produced via immunoSEQ multiplex PCR; TCRdb's table is partial and in-frame only. V and J calls and clone size are as listed in that table; D and trimming were resolved from the DNA. The table includes approximately 260,000 clones, approximately 84% detected once. The data were obtained in a study of blood T cell repertoires in COVID-19. Overall study context: Sources were T cells, B-cell-depleted T cells, or PBMCs; the material itself was cDNA or gDNA.

This chain links TRBV6-5 with TRBJ1-1; 9 bases match TRBD1. The receptor comes from a human donor in a cohort sampled during active COVID-19. Sample: peripheral blood. DNA of the CDR3: TGTGCCAGCAGTTACTCGGACAGGGGGAACACTGAAGCTTTCTTT. Protein product: CASSYSDRGNTEAFF.